One TCR beta chain is described in this entry. Its antigen is undetermined. The record originates from a study of shared clonotypes between healthy human individuals. The CDR3 extends over 15 amino acids. Germline CDR1 reads LGHNA; CDR2 reads YSLEER. Trimming stripped 4 bases from V and 1 base from J, with 13 bases between. Study findings and constraints: As a rule, naive subsets had a larger estimated richness than memory subsets. For naive CD4 cells, 4% to 5% of clonotypes were shared across a handful of donors.

The authors split each subset's genomic DNA evenly across several immunoSEQ plates. Generated by immunoSEQ multiplex PCR, the TCRdb table keeps only in-frame clones and is missing some. The sample gives millions of clones, 95% of which show up once; 0.1% to 0.15% is in the top ten. V and J are TRBV4-3 and TRBJ1-2, with D uncertain. The TCR originated in a man aged 18 to 29 in good health. Source material: naive CD4+ T cells sorted from blood. Indicated subset: CD45RA+ positively selected. The CDR3 sequence: CASSLTQEGNYGYTF. CDR3 coding DNA: TGCGCCAGCAGCCTAACCCAGGAAGGTAACTATGGCTACACCTTC.